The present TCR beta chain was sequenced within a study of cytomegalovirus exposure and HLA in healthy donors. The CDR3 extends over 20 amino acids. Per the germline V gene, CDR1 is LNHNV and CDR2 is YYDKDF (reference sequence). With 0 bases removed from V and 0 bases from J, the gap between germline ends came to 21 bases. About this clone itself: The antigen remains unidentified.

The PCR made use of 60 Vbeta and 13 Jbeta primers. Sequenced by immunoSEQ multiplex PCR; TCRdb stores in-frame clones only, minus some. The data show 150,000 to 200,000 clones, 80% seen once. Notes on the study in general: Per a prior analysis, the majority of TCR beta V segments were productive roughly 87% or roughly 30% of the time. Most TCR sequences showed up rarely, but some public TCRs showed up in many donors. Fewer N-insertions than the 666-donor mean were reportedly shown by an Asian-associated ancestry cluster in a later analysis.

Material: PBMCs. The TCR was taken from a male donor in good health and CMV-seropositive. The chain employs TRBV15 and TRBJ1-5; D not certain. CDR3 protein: CATSRDPPPGSNSSNQPQHF. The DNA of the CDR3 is TGTGCCACCAGCAGAGATCCCCCGCCAGGTTCTAACTCTAGCAATCAGCCCCAGCATTTT.